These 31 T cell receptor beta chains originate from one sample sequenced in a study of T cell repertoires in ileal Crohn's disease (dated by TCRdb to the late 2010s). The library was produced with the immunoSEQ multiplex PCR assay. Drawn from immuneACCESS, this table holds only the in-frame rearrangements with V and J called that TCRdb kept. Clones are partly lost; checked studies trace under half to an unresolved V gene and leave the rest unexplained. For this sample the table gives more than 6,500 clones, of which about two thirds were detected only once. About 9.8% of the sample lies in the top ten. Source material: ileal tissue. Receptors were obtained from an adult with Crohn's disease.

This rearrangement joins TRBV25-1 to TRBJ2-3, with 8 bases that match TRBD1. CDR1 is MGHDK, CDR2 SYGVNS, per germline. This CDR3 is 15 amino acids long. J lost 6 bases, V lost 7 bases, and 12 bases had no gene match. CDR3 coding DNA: TGTGCCAGCACCCCACGGACAGGGTACTTGGATACGCAGTATTTT. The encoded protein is CASTPRTGYLDTQYF.

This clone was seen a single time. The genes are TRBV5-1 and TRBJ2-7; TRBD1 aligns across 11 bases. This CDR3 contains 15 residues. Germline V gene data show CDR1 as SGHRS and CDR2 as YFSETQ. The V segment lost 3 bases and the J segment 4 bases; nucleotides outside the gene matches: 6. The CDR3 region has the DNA TGCGCCAGCAGCTCCGGGGACAGGGGGGGGTACGAGCAGTACTTC. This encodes CASSSGDRGGYEQYF.

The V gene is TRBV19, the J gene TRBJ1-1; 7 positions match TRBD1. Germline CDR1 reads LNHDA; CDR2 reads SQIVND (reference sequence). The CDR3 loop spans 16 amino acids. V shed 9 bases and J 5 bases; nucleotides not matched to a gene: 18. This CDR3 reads CARRYRGCPSGTEAFF. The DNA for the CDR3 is TGTGCCAGGAGGTACAGGGGATGCCCCTCCGGAACTGAAGCTTTCTTT.

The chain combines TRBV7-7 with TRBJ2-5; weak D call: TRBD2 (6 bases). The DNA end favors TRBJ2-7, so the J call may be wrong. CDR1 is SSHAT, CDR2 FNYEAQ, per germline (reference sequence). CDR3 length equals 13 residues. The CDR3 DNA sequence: TGTGCCTTCGGAGGGAAGGCGACCTACGAGCAGTACTTC. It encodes CAFGGKATYEQYF.

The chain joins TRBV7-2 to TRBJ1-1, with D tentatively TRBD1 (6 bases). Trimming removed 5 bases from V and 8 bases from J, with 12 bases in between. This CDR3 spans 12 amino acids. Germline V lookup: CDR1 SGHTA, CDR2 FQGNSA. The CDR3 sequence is CASSLQGIEAFF. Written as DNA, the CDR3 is TGTGCCAGCAGCCTACAGGGAATAGAAGCTTTCTTT.

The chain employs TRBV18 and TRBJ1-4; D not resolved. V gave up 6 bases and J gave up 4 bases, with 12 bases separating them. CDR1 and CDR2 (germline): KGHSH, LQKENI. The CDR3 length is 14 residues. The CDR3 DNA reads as TGTGCCAGCTCGCCCCTCCGGGATAATGAAAAACTGTTTTTT. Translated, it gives CASSPLRDNEKLFF.

CDR3 nucleotides: TGTGCCAGCAGTGAATTGCTAGCGGCTAGCTCCTACGAGCAGTACTTC. Translated, it gives CASSELLAASSYEQYF. The chain recombines TRBV2 with TRBJ2-7; TRBD2 agrees at 7 bases. Germline V lookup: CDR1 SNHLY, CDR2 FYNNEI. V lost 2 bases, J lost 0 bases, and 7 bases stayed unmatched. The CDR3 is 16 amino acids. The full variable domain, with the rest looked up from reference TRBV2 and TRBJ2-7, is EPEVTQTPSHQVTQMGQEVILRCVPISNHLYFYWYRQILGQKVEFLVSFYNNEISEKSEIFDDQFSVERPDGSNFTLKIRSTKLEDSAMYFCASSELLAASSYEQYFGPGTRLTVT.

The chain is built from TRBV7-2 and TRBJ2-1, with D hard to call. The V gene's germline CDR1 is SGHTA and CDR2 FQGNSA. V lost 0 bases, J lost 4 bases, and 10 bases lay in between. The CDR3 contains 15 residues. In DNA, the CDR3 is TGTGCCAGCAGCTTAGCTGCGGCAGAATACAATGAGCAGTTCTTC. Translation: CASSLAAAEYNEQFF.

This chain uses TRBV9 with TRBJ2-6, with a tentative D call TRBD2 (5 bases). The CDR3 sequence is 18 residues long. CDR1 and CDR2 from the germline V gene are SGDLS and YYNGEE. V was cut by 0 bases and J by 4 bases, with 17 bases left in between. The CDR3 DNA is TGTGCCAGCAGCGTAGGGACTTCGGCCCTGTCCGGGGCCAACGTCCTGACTTTC. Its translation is CASSVGTSALSGANVLTF.

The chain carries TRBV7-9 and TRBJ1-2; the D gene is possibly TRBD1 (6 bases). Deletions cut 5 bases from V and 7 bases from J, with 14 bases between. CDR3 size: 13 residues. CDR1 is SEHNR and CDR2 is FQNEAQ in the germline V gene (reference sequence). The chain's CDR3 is CASSRGGGGGYTF. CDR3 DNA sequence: TGTGCCAGCAGCCGTGGGGGGGGCGGTGGCTACACCTTC.

The CDR3 nucleotides read TGTGCCAGTAGTATAGAGGGGACACCGGATGGCTACACCTTC. It yields the protein CASSIEGTPDGYTF. The chain carries TRBV19 and TRBJ1-2; possibly TRBD1 for D (6 bases). The CDR3 extends over 14 amino acids. Germline V gene lookup returns CDR1 LNHDA and CDR2 SQIVND (reference sequence). V was cut by 0 bases and J by 6 bases, with 11 bases left in between.

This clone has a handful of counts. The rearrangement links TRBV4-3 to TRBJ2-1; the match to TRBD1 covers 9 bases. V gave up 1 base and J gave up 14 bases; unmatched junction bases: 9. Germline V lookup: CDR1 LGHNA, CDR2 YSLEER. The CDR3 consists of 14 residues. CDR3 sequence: CASSQGTGTGKEFF. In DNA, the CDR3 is TGCGCCAGCAGCCAAGGGACGGGGACAGGGAAGGAGTTCTTC.

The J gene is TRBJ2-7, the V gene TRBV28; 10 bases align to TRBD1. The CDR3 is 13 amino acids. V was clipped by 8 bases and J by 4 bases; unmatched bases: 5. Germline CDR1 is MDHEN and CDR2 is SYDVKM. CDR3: CASCPGQGYEQYF. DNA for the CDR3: TGTGCCAGCTGCCCGGGACAGGGGTACGAGCAGTACTTC. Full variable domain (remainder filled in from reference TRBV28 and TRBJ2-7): DVKVTQSSRYLVKRTGEKVFLECVQDMDHENMFWYRQDPGLGLRLIYFSYDVKMKEKGDIPEGYSVSREKKERFSLILESASTNQTSMYLCASCPGQGYEQYFGPGTRLTVT.

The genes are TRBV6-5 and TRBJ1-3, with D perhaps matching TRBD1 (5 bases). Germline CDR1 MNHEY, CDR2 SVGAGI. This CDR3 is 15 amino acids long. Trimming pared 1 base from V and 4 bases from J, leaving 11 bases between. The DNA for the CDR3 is TGTGCCAGCAGTTACTTTGGGGCTTCAGGAAACACCATATATTTT. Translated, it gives CASSYFGASGNTIYF.

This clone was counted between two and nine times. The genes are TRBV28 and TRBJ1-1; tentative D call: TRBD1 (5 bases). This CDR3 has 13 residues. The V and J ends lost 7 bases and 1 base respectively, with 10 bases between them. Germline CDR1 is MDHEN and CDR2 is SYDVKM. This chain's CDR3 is CASTFGQNTEAFF. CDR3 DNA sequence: TGTGCCAGCACCTTCGGACAGAACACTGAAGCTTTCTTT.

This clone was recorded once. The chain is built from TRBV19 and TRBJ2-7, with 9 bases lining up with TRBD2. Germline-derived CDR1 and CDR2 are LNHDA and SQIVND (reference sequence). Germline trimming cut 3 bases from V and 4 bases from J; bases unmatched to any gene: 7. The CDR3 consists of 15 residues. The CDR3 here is CASSIRRLAVYEQYF. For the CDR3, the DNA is TGTGCCAGTAGTATCAGGAGACTAGCGGTATACGAGCAGTACTTC.

DNA of the CDR3: TGTGCCAGCAGTGGGGGGGGGACCCATGATCTTCTCAGCACAGATACGCAGTATTTT. This translates into CASSGGGTHDLLSTDTQYF. The rearrangement joins TRBV6-1 to TRBJ2-3, with 7 bases aligning to TRBD2. Germline V gene data show CDR1 as MNHNS and CDR2 as SASEGT. The CDR3 consists of 19 residues. Losses at the gene ends were 4 bases for V and 0 bases for J; bases not matched to a gene: 16.

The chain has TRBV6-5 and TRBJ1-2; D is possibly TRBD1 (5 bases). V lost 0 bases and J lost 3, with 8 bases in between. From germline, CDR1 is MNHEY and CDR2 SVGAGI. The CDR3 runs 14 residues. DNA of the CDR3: TGTGCCAGCAGTTACTCGCCGGGGGACTATGGCTACACCTTC. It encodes CASSYSPGDYGYTF.

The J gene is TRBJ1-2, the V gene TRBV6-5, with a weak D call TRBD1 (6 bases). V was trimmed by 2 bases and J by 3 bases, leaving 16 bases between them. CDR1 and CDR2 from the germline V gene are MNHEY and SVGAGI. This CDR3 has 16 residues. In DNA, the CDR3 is TGTGCCAGCAGTTACCGCGACAGGCCGATTGACTATGGCTACACCTTC. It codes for CASSYRDRPIDYGYTF.

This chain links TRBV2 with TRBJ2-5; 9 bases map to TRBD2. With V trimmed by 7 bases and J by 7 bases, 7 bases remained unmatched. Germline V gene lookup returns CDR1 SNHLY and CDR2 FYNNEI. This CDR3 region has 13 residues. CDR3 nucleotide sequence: TGTGCCAGCATCGCGGGGGGGCTGTGGACCCAGTACTTC. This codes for CASIAGGLWTQYF.

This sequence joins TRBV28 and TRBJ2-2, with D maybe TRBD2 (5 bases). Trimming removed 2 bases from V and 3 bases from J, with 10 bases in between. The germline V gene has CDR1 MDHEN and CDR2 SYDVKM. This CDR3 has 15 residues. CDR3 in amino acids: CASSLTSWDTGELFF. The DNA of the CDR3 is TGTGCCAGCAGTTTAACTAGTTGGGACACCGGGGAGCTGTTTTTT.

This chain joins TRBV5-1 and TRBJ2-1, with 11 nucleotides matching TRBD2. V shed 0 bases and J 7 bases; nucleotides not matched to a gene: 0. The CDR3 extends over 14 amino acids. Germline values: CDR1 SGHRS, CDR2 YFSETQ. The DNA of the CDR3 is TGCGCCAGCAGCTTGGGACTAGCGGGGAATGAGCAGTTCTTC. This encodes CASSLGLAGNEQFF.

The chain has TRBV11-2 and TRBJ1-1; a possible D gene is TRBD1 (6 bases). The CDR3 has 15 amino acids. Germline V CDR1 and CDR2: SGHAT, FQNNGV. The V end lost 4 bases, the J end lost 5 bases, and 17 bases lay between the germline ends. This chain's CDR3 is CASSSQGRVGTEAFF. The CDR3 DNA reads TGTGCCAGCAGCTCACAGGGCCGGGTGGGGACTGAAGCTTTCTTT.

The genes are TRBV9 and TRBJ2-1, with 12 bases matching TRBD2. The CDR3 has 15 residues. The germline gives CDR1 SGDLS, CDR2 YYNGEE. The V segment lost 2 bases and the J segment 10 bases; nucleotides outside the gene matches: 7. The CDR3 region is CASSVPSGGAGEQFF. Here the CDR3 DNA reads TGTGCCAGCAGCGTTCCTAGCGGGGGGGCCGGGGAGCAGTTCTTC.

This CDR3 reads CASSLLAQGDEQYF. The CDR3 DNA sequence: TGTGCCAGCAGCTTATTAGCACAGGGCGACGAGCAGTACTTC. The J gene is TRBJ2-7, the V gene TRBV7-2; weak D call: TRBD1 (6 bases). Germline V gene data show CDR1 as SGHTA and CDR2 as FQGNSA. The CDR3 has 14 residues. V was clipped by 2 bases and J by 5 bases, with 13 bases between them.

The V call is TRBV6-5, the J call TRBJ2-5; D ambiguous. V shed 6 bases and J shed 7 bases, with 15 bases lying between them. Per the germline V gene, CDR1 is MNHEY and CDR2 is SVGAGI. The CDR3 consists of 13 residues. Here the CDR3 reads CASSPQRYGTQYF. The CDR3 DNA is TGTGCCAGCAGCCCCCAGAGGTACGGGACCCAGTACTTC.

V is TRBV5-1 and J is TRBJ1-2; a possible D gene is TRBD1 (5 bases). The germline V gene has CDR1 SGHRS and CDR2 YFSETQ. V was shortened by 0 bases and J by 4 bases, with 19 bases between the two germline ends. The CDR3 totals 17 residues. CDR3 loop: CASSLGTADRNFYGYTF. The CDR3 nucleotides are TGCGCCAGCAGCTTGGGGACCGCAGACAGAAACTTCTATGGCTACACCTTC.

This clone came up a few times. The CDR3 DNA sequence: TGTGCCAGCAGTGGGTTACAGGGACACAATGAGCAGTTCTTC. Translated: CASSGLQGHNEQFF. V and J are TRBV27 and TRBJ2-1; D is possibly TRBD1 (6 bases). V shed 5 bases and J shed 5 bases, with 13 bases lying between them. The germline CDR1 and CDR2 sequences are MNHEY and SMNVEV (reference sequence). The CDR3 length is 14 residues.

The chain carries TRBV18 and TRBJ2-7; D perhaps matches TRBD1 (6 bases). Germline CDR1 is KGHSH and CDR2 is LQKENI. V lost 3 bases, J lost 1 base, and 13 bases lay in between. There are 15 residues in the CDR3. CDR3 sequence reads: CASSPDRKGSYEQYF. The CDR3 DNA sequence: TGTGCCAGCTCACCGGACAGAAAGGGGTCCTACGAGCAGTACTTC. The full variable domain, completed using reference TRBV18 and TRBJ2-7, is NAGVMQNPRHLVRRRGQEARLRCSPMKGHSHVYWYRQLPEEGLKFMVYLQKENIIDESGMPKERFSAEFPKEGPSILRIQQVVRGDSAAYFCASSPDRKGSYEQYFGPGTRLTVT.

CDR3 region: CASSLEGLWEQFF. The CDR3 nucleotides are TGCGCCAGCAGCTTGGAGGGGCTTTGGGAGCAGTTCTTC. The rearrangement links TRBV5-1 to TRBJ2-1, with D tentatively TRBD1 (5 bases). Between the trimmed V and J ends, which lost 0 bases and 10 bases, there was a span of 11 bases. The CDR3 extends over 13 amino acids. Germline V gene lookup returns CDR1 SGHRS and CDR2 YFSETQ. Filled out from reference TRBV5-1 and TRBJ2-1, the complete variable domain reads KAGVTQTPRYLIKTRGQQVTLSCSPISGHRSVSWYQQTPGQGLQFLFEYFSETQRNKGNFPGRFSGRQFSNSRSEMNVSTLELGDSALYLCASSLEGLWEQFFGPGTRLTVL.

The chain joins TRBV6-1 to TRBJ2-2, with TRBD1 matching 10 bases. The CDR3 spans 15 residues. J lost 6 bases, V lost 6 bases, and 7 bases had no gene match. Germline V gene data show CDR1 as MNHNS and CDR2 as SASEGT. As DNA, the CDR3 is TGTGCCAGCAGAACCGGGACAGGGGAGGCCGGGGAGCTGTTTTTT. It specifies CASRTGTGEAGELFF.